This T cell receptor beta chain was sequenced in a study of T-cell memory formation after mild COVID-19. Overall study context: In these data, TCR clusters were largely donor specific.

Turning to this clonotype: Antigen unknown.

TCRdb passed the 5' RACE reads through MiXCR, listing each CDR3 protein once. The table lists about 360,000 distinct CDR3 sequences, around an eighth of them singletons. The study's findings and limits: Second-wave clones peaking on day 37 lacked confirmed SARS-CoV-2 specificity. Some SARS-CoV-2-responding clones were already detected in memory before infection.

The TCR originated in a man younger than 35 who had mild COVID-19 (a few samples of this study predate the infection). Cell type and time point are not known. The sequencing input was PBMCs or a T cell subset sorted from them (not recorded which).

The chain's CDR3 is CSAPGTGSHIQYF. CDR3 sequence (DNA): TGCAGTGCACCCGGGACAGGGTCCCACATTCAGTACTTC. The rearrangement uses TRBV20-1 and TRBJ2-4, with TRBD1 matching 9 bases. Germline assignment: CDR1 DFQATT and CDR2 SNEGSKA (reference sequence). J lost 8 bases, V lost 6 bases, and 8 bases had no gene match. This CDR3 contains 13 residues.